This T cell receptor beta chain was documented in a study of blood T cell repertoires in COVID-19. Study-wide context: Sites in the United States, Italy and Spain provided acute and convalescent COVID-19 samples. Sample material is recorded as cDNA or gDNA derived from T cells, B-cell-depleted T cells, or PBMCs.

Patients of the Seattle cohort, enrolled during active infection, were followed longitudinally. CDR1 is SGHDT, CDR2 YYEEEE, per germline. With V trimmed by 3 bases and J by 4 bases, 3 bases remained unmatched. This CDR3 is built from 14 residues. In the original analysis: Amplification with reference gene primers provided the estimates of nucleated cell counts. The repertoire was sequenced with immunoSEQ multiplex PCR; TCRdb's copy has only in-frame clones and lacks some. V, J and clone size are taken as reported in that table, and D and trimming were inferred from the DNA itself. The sample consists of about 180,000 clones, approximately 90% of them appearing once.

Sequencing was carried out using peripheral blood. The origin of this receptor is a woman in her 70s with COVID-19, enrolled during active disease. The V call is TRBV5-6, the J call TRBJ2-2; TRBD1 matches at 7 bases. This CDR3 is CASSSTGLTGELFF. As DNA, the CDR3 is TGTGCCAGCAGCTCGACAGGGCTCACCGGGGAGCTGTTTTTT.